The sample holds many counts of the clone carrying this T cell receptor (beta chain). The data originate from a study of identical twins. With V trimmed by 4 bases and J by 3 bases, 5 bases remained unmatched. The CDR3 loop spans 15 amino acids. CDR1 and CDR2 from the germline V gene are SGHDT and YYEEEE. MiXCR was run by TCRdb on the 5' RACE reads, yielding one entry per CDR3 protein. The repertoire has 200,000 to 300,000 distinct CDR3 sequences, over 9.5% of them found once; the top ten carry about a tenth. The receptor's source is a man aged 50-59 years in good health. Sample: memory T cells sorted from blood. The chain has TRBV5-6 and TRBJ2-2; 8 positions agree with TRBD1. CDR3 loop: CASSPGTGDTGELFF. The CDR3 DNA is TGTGCCAGCAGCCCCGGGACAGGAGACACCGGGGAGCTGTTTTTT.